A single sample is the source of the 6 T cell receptor beta chains below, sequenced in a study of blood T cell repertoires in COVID-19. Generated by immunoSEQ multiplex PCR, the TCRdb table keeps only in-frame clones and is missing some. The sample shows roughly 170,000 clones, approximately 90% of them seen only once. The sequenced sample consisted of peripheral blood. The receptors here all came from a woman aged 18 to 35 who had recovered from COVID-19.

The J gene is TRBJ2-7, the V gene TRBV28; 10 bases fit TRBD1. J gave up 3 bases and V 8 bases, and 1 base lay outside the gene matches. CDR1 MDHEN and CDR2 SYDVKM come from the germline V gene. This CDR3 comprises 12 residues. CDR3 coding DNA: TGTGCCAGCTGGGACAGGGGCTACGAGCAGTACTTC. Protein: CASWDRGYEQYF. Complete variable domain (other parts from reference TRBV28 and TRBJ2-7): DVKVTQSSRYLVKRTGEKVFLECVQDMDHENMFWYRQDPGLGLRLIYFSYDVKMKEKGDIPEGYSVSREKKERFSLILESASTNQTSMYLCASWDRGYEQYFGPGTRLTVT.

Details on this clone: The junction and the germline gene differ at one end; a read error may be behind it. Other DNA sequences in the same sample also yield this CDR3. The J gene is TRBJ1-5, the V gene TRBV30; D perhaps matches TRBD1 (6 bases). This CDR3 is 13 amino acids long. The germline CDR1 and CDR2 sequences are GTSNPN and SVGIG (reference sequence). In nucleotides, the CDR3 is TGTGCCTGGAGTGTACAGGGCAACCAGCCCCAGCATTTT. Residues: CAWSVQGNQPQHF.

The genes are TRBV5-6 and TRBJ1-2, with unresolved D. Germline V gene data show CDR1 as SGHDT and CDR2 as YYEEEE. CDR3 length: 13 amino acids. Trimming left V 6 bases short and J 8 bases short, with 17 bases between. CDR3 nucleotide sequence: TGTGCCAGCACCCCGGCGGGAGGAAGCGGCTACACCTTC. Protein sequence: CASTPAGGSGYTF.

V is TRBV10-3 and J is TRBJ1-2; 8 nucleotides agree with TRBD1. CDR1 and CDR2 (germline): ENHRY, SYGVKD. J gave up 0 bases and V 3 bases, and 3 bases lay outside the gene matches. The CDR3 sequence is 15 residues long. CDR3 DNA sequence: TGTGCCATCAGTGACCTACAGGGGGCTAACTATGGCTACACCTTC. Protein product: CAISDLQGANYGYTF.

The chain links TRBV7-2 to TRBJ2-5, with 8 positions matching TRBD2. The CDR3 is 17 residues long. Germline lookup yields CDR1 SGHTA and CDR2 FQGNSA. V was pared by 2 bases and J by 5 bases, with 13 bases of the junction left unmatched. CDR3 region: CASSLLSLAGSFETQYF. The CDR3 bases are TGTGCCAGCAGCTTACTCTCCTTAGCGGGGAGCTTTGAGACCCAGTACTTC.

The chain joins TRBV25-1 to TRBJ2-7, with D possibly TRBD1 on 6 matching bases. V was shortened by 3 bases and J by 6 bases, with 12 bases between the two germline ends. Germline CDR1 reads MGHDK; CDR2 reads SYGVNS. The CDR3 is made up of 13 amino acids. The CDR3 protein is CASSDVYRAEQYF. CDR3 in DNA: TGTGCCAGCAGTGACGTGTACAGGGCCGAGCAGTACTTC.